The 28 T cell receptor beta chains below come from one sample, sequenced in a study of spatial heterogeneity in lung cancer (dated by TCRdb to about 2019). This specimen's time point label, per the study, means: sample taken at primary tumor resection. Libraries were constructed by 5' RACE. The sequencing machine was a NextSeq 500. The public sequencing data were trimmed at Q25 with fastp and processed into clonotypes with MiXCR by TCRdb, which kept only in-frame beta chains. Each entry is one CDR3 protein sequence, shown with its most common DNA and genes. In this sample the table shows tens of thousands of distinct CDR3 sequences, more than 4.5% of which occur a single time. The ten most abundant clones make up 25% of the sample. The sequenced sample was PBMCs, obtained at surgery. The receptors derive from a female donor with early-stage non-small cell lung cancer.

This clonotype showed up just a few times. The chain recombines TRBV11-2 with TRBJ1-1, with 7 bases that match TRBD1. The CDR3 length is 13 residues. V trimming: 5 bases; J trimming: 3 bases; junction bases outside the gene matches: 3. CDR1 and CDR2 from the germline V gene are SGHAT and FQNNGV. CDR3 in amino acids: CASSRQGDTEAFF. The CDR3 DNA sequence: TGTGCCAGCAGCAGACAGGGCGACACTGAAGCTTTCTTT.

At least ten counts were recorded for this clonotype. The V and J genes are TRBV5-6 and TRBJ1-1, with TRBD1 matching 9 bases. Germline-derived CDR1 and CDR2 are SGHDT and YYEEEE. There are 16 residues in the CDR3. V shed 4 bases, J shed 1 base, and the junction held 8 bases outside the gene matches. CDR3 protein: CASSLGTGSKNTEAFF. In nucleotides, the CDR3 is TGTGCCAGCAGCCTAGGGACAGGGTCTAAGAACACTGAAGCTTTCTTT.

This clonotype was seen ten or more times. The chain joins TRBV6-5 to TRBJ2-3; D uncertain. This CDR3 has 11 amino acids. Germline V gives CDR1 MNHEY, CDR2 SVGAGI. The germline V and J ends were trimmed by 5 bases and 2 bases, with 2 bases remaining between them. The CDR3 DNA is TGTGCCAGCAGTACCACAGATACGCAGTATTTT. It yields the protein CASSTTDTQYF.

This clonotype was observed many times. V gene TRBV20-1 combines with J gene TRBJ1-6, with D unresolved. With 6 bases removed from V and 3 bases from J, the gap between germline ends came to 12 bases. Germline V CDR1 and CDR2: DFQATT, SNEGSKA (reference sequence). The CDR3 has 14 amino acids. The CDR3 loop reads CSALLGDYNSPLHF. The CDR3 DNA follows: TGCAGTGCCCTACTCGGTGACTATAATTCACCCCTCCACTTT.

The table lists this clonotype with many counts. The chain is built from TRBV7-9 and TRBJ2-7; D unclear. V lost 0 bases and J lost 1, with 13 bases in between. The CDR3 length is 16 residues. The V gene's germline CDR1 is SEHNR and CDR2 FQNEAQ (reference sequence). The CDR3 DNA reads TGTGCCAGCAGCTTAGCGGCCTCCAAGGATTCCTACGAGCAGTACTTC. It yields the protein CASSLAASKDSYEQYF.

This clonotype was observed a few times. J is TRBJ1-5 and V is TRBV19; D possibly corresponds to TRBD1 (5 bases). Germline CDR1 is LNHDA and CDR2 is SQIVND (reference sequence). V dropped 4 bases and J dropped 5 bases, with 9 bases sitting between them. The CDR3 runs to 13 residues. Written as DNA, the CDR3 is TGTGCCAGTAGTAAGGGGAGGGATCAGCCCCAGCATTTT. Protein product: CASSKGRDQPQHF.

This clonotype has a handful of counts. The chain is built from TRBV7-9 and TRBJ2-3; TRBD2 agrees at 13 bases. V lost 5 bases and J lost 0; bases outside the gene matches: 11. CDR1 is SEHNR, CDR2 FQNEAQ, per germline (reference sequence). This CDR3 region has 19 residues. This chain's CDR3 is CASSPRTSGGESSTDTQYF. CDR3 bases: TGTGCCAGCAGCCCTAGGACTAGCGGGGGAGAATCTAGCACAGATACGCAGTATTTT. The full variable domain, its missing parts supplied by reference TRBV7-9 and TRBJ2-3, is DTGVSQNPRHKITKRGQNVTFRCDPISEHNRLYWYRQTLGQGPEFLTYFQNEAQLEKSRLLSDRFSAERPKGSFSTLEIQRTEQGDSAMYLCASSPRTSGGESSTDTQYFGPGTRLTVL.

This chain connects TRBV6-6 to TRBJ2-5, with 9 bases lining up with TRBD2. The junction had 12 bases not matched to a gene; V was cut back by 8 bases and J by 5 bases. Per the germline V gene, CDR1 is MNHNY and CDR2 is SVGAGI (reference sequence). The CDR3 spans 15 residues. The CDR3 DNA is TGTGCCAGCGGCCACGGCGGGGGGGCCGGGGAGACCCAGTACTTC. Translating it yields CASGHGGGAGETQYF.

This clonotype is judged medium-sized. CDR3 loop: CASSFLQLNTEAFF. The CDR3 nucleotides are TGTGCCAGCAGTTTCCTACAACTGAACACTGAAGCTTTCTTT. The J gene is TRBJ1-1, the V gene TRBV28; the D is unclear. The CDR3 has 14 amino acids. Germline V gene data show CDR1 as MDHEN and CDR2 as SYDVKM. Trimming shortened V by 3 bases and J by 0 bases, and 8 bases separated the two germline ends.

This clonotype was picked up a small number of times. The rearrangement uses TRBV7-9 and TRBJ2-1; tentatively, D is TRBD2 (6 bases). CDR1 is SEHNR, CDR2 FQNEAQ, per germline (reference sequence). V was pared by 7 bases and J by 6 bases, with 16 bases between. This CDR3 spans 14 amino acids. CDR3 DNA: TGTGCCAGCACCTTCGGAGGGGAAAGCAATGAGCAGTTCTTC. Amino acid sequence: CASTFGGESNEQFF.

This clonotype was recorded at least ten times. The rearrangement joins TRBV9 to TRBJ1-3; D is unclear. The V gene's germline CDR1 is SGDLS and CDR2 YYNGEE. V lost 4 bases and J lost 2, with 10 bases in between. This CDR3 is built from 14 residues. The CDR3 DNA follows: TGTGCCAGCAGCCCCATAGGAACTGGAAACACCATATATTTT. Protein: CASSPIGTGNTIYF.

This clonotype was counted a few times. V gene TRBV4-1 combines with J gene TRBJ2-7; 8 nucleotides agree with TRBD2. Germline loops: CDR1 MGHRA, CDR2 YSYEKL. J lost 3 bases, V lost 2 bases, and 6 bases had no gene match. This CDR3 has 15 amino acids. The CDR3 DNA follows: TGCGCCAGCAGCCAACCCGGGAGGGGGAGCTACGAGCAGTACTTC. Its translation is CASSQPGRGSYEQYF.

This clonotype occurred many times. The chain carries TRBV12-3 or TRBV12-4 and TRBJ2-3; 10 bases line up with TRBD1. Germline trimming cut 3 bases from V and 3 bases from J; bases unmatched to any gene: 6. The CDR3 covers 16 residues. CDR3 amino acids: CASSFSGQGPTDTQYF. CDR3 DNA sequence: TGTGCCAGCAGTTTCTCGGGACAGGGGCCTACAGATACGCAGTATTTT.

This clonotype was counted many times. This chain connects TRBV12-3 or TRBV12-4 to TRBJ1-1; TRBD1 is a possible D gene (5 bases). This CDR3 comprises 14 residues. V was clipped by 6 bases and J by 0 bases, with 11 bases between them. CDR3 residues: CASSQGRMNTEAFF. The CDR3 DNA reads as TGTGCCAGCAGCCAGGGTAGAATGAACACTGAAGCTTTCTTT.

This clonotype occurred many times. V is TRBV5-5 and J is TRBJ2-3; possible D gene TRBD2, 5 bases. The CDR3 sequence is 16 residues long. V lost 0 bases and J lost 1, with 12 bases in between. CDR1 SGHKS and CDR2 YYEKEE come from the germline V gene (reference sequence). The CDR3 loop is CASSLDAGTRTDTQYF. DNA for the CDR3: TGTGCCAGCAGCTTGGATGCGGGTACGCGCACAGATACGCAGTATTTT.

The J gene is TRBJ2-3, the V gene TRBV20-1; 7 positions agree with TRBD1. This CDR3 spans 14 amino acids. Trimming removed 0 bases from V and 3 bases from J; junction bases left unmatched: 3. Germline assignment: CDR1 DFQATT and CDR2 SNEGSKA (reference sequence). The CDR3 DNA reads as TGCAGTGCTAGAGATCTACAGGGGACAGATACGCAGTATTTT. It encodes CSARDLQGTDTQYF.

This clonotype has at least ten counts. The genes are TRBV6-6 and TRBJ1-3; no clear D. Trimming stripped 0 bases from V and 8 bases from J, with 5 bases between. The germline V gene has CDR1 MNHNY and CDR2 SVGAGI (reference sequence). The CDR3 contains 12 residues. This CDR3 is CASSYSRDTIYF. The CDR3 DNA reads TGTGCCAGCAGTTACTCGAGGGACACCATATATTTT.

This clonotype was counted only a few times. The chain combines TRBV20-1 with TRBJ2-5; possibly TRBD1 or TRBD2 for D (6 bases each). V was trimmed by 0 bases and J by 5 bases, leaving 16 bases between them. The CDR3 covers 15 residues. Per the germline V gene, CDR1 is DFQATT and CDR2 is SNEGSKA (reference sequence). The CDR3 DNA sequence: TGCAGTGCTAGAGATCCTACGGGGGCCGGTGAGACCCAGTACTTC. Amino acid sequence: CSARDPTGAGETQYF.

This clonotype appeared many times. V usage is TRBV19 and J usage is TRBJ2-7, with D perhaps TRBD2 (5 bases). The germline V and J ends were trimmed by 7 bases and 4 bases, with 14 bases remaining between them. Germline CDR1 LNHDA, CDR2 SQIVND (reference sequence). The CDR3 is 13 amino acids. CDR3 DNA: TGTGCCAGTACCTCCCCCGCGGGTTACGAGCAGTACTTC. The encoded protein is CASTSPAGYEQYF. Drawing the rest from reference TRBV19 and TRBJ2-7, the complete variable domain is DGGITQSPKYLFRKEGQNVTLSCEQNLNHDAMYWYRQDPGQGLRLIYYSQIVNDFQKGDIAEGYSVSREKKESFPLTVTSAQKNPTAFYLCASTSPAGYEQYFGPGTRLTVT.

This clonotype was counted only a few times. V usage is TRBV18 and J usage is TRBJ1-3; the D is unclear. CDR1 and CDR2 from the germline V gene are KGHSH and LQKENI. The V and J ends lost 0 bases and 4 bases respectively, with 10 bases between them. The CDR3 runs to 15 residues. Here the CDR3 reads CASSPPRVRGNTIYF. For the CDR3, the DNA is TGTGCCAGCTCACCACCGAGGGTGAGGGGAAACACCATATATTTT.

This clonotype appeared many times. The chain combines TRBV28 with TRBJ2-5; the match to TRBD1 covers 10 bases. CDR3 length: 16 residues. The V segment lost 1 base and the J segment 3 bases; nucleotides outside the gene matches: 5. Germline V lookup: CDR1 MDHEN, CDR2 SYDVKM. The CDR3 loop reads CASSLFSGTGEETQYF. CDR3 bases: TGTGCCAGCAGTTTATTTTCCGGGACAGGGGAAGAGACCCAGTACTTC.

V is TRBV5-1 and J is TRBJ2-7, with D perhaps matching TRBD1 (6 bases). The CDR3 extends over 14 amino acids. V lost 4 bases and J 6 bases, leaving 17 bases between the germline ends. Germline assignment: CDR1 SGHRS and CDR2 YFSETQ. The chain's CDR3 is CASSLPGQASEQYF. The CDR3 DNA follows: TGCGCCAGCAGCCTACCGGGACAAGCCTCCGAGCAGTACTTC. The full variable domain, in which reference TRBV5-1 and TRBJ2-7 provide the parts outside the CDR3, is KAGVTQTPRYLIKTRGQQVTLSCSPISGHRSVSWYQQTPGQGLQFLFEYFSETQRNKGNFPGRFSGRQFSNSRSEMNVSTLELGDSALYLCASSLPGQASEQYFGPGTRLTVT.

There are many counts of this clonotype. The CDR3 sequence is CASSVQGRAGNTIYF. CDR3 in DNA: TGTGCCAGCAGTGTACAGGGAAGGGCTGGAAACACCATATATTTT. The chain carries TRBV7-8 and TRBJ1-3; weak D call: TRBD1 (6 bases). The V end lost 6 bases, the J end lost 2 bases, and 14 bases lay between the germline ends. The germline gives CDR1 SGHVS, CDR2 FQNEAQ. The CDR3 totals 15 residues.

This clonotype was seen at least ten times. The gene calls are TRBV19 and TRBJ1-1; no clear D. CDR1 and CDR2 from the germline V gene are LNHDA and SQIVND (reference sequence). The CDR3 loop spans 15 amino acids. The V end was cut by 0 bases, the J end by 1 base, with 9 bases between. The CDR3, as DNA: TGTGCCAGTAGTATAGATCTTCACTGGAACACTGAAGCTTTCTTT. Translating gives CASSIDLHWNTEAFF.

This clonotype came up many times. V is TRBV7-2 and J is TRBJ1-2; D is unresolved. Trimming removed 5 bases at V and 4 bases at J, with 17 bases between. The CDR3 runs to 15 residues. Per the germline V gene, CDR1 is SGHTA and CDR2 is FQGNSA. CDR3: CASSQTRLPFYGYTF. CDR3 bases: TGTGCCAGCAGCCAGACACGACTTCCTTTCTATGGCTACACCTTC. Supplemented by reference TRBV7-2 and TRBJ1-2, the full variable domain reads GAGVSQSPSNKVTEKGKDVELRCDPISGHTALYWYRQSLGQGLEFLIYFQGNSAPDKSGLPSDRFSAERTGGSVSTLTIQRTQQEDSAVYLCASSQTRLPFYGYTFGSGTRLTVV.

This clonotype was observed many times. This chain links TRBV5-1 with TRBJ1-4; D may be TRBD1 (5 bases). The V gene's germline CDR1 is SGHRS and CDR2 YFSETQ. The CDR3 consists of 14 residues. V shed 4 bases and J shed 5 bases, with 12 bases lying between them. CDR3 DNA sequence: TGCGCCAGCAGCCCGGGGACGCCGAATGAAAAACTGTTTTTT. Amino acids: CASSPGTPNEKLFF.

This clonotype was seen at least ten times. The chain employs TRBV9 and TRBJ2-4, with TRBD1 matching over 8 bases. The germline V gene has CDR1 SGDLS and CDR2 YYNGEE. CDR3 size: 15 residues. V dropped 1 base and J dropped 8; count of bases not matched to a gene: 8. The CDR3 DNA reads TGTGCCAGCAGCGTACAGGGGGCCCAGGAGGACATTCAGTACTTC. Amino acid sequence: CASSVQGAQEDIQYF.

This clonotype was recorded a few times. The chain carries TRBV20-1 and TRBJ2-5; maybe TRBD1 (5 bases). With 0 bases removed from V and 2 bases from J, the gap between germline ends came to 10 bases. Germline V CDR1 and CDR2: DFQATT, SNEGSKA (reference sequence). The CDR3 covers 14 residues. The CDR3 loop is CSARDWTRQETQYF. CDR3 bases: TGCAGTGCTAGAGATTGGACACGTCAAGAGACCCAGTACTTC.